This entry describes one T cell receptor (beta chain). The same CDR3 also results from other DNA sequences found in this sample. Germline V lookup: CDR1 MNHEY, CDR2 SVGAGI. V was cut by 5 bases and J by 2 bases, with 9 bases left in between. The CDR3 totals 13 residues. Per the study methods: Reference gene primer amplification gave estimated nucleated cell counts. Some clones are missing from TCRdb's copy, which holds only in-frame ones; the method was immunoSEQ multiplex PCR. V, J and clone size reflect that table, while D and trimming were determined from the DNA. The sample has a few hundred thousand clones, approximately 89% seen once. This specimen comes from a study of blood T cell repertoires in COVID-19. Turning to the study itself: Italy, Spain and the United States were the sources of the convalescent and acute COVID-19 samples. Sample material is recorded as cDNA or gDNA derived from T cells, B-cell-depleted T cells, or PBMCs.

The V gene is TRBV6-5, the J gene TRBJ1-2; TRBD1 might be the D (6 bases). The clonotype originates from a man in his forties or fifties who had recovered from COVID-19. Material for sequencing was peripheral blood. CDR3 nucleotides: TGTGCCAGCAGTCCTACAGGGAACTATGGCTACACCTTC. This translates into CASSPTGNYGYTF.